This TCR beta chain was captured by sequencing in a study of blood T cell repertoires in COVID-19. Study details: Sources were T cells, B-cell-depleted T cells, or PBMCs; the material itself was cDNA or gDNA.

Per germline, CDR1 SGHRS and CDR2 YFSETQ. The CDR3 extends over 15 amino acids. V shed 1 base, J shed 8 bases, and the junction held 6 bases outside the gene matches. In terms of age and location, participants ranged from about 18 to 89 years and lived in roughly 22 US areas. Participant reports of clinical history set cohort assignment. Original methodology: Counts of nucleated cells, estimated from reference gene primer amplification, were obtained. Some clones are missing from TCRdb's copy, which holds only in-frame ones; the method was immunoSEQ multiplex PCR. The DNA gave D and trimming, while V, J and clone size come from that table. The sample holds around 320,000 clones, around 90% seen once.

Sequenced material: PBMCs or T cells enriched from blood (not recorded which). This chain links TRBV5-1 with TRBJ2-1, with 10 nucleotides matching TRBD2. This TCR was sampled from a young woman with acute COVID-19. The CDR3 loop reads CASSLTSGTYDEQFF. As DNA, the CDR3 is TGCGCCAGCAGCTTGACTAGCGGGACTTACGATGAGCAGTTCTTC.